This T cell receptor beta chain was observed in a study of response to subunit inactivated influenza vaccine. The study's findings and limits: The study's authors posited that every seasonal influenza vaccination enlists few new T cells.

With regard to this clonotype: What it recognizes is unknown.

From the RT-PCR reads, TCRdb called clonotypes with MiXCR, one entry per CDR3 protein. The table shows hundreds of thousands of distinct CDR3 sequences, with approximately 14% occurring only once. This receptor was identified in a man aged 50-59 years who received an inactivated influenza vaccine. The sequencing here drew on PBMCs from blood, taken less than 15 days before vaccination.

The CDR3 is CASSRQEGGAIYEQYF. In nucleotides, the CDR3 is TGCGCCAGCAGCCGCCAGGAGGGGGGCGCTATTTACGAGCAGTACTTC. This chain uses TRBV4-3 with TRBJ2-7; D is tentatively TRBD1 or TRBD2 (6 bases each). Germline V gene lookup returns CDR1 LGHNA and CDR2 YSLEER. CDR3 size: 16 residues. Trimming took off 4 bases at V and 4 bases at J, with 20 bases between the two ends.